This TCR beta chain was retrieved from a study of cytomegalovirus exposure and HLA in healthy donors. Study in general: The use of the same platform for the 120 validation repertoires and the 550 to 850 first-cohort repertoires was reported by a later analysis.

V was clipped by 10 bases and J by 6 bases; unmatched bases: 9. Germline V gene data show CDR1 as WSHSY and CDR2 as SAAADI. The CDR3 runs 14 residues. General study findings and limits: High sensitivity and specificity were reportedly achieved when the classifier diagnosed cytomegalovirus status. Three chains linked to CMV were shown in vitro to be specific for CMV antigens. First-cohort TCR clusters were later found to tend to co-occur in the 120 or so validation repertoires.

Points on this clone: Its target is not known.

Sequencing was performed with immunoSEQ multiplex PCR; in TCRdb, only in-frame clones are kept and a portion is missing. The sample shows roughly 250,000 clones, nearly 90% of them seen only once. V and J are TRBV10-2 and TRBJ2-2, with 9 positions matching TRBD1. This TCR derives from a young woman in good health and CMV-seronegative. Sequencing was carried out using PBMCs. The CDR3 DNA reads TGCGCCACCTTCGGGACAGGGTTGTCCGGGGAGCTGTTTTTT. This translates into CATFGTGLSGELFF.